This T cell receptor (beta chain) was captured by sequencing in a study of vaccination and CD4 T cells after COVID-19. Cultured CD4+ T cell DNA was sequenced using the Oncomine TCR Beta short-read assay. TCRdb re-called the PCR reads with MiXCR, one entry per CDR3 protein. The top ten hold around 8.9% of the sample, which has tens of thousands of distinct CDR3 sequences, 70% seen once. Study results and limitations: The study found median SARS-CoV-2-reactive clonotypes rising from 21 to 38, not significantly.

Points on this clonotype: No antigen is known for it.

Trimming stripped 6 bases from V and 4 bases from J, with 22 bases between. The CDR3 spans 17 residues. The treatment was: approximately 10-day PBMC culture with coronavirus spike peptide pools or control peptides (ViraFEST assay). Researchers reported culturing under 2.5 million PBMCs per well with 10 IU/ml IL-2 and about 9.3 ug/ml peptide pools. Days 3 and 7 saw half the medium replaced with fresh IL-2 medium. The chain uses TRBV12-3 or TRBV12-4 and TRBJ1-5, with TRBD1 as a possible D gene (6 bases). This TCR was sampled from a human donor who had recovered from COVID-19. Input material: CD4+ T cells from blood, cultured in vitro. The CDR3 DNA reads as TGTGCCAGCAGCCCAACAGGGAAAAGGCGATTTAATCAGCCCCAGCATTTT. Amino acid sequence: CASSPTGKRRFNQPQHF.